This is a list of T cell receptor beta chains from one sample in a study of OX40 agonist ivuxolimab in advanced cancers. Assay used: immunoSEQ multiplex PCR; TCRdb lists only in-frame clones, some missing. Here the sample spans around 80,000 clones, 92% being singletons. Sequencing was performed on CD4+ or CD8+ T cells sorted from blood, taken in a trial of the OX40 agonist ivuxolimab. These receptors were collected from an adult with an advanced solid tumor such as melanoma, head and neck, liver or kidney cancer. Both conserved end residues are part of each CDR3. D genes are given only for firm matches. Clone size is shown for a subset of rows, as once, few, many or a class of expanded clone.

D,V,J,size,DNA,CDR3
.,TRBV7-6,TRBJ2-2,.,TGCGCCAGCAGCTTAGCCGAGCAGGCGAACACCGGGGAGCTGTTTTTT,CASSLAEQANTGELFF
.,TRBV7-9,TRBJ1-1,.,TGTGCCAGCAGCTTAATTAAGGTTGAAGCTTTCTTT,CASSLIKVEAFF
TRBD2,TRBV2,TRBJ2-1,.,TGTGCCAGCAGTGACTCTAGGACTAGCCCCATGAATGAGCAGTTCTTC,CASSDSRTSPMNEQFF
.,TRBV11-2,TRBJ2-7,.,TGTGCCAGCAGCTTCCAAGGGGTCTACGAGCAGTACTTC,CASSFQGVYEQYF
TRBD1,TRBV2,TRBJ2-1,.,TGTGCCAGCACCCAAGGACAGGGCGCGGACAATGAGCAGTTCTTC,CASTQGQGADNEQFF
TRBD1,TRBV19,TRBJ2-3,few,TGTGCCAGTAGTTTCTCCAGGGGGGATACGCAGTATTTT,CASSFSRGDTQYF
.,TRBV4-1,TRBJ1-1,.,TGCGCCAGCAGCCAAGATTCCGACCCCATGAACACTGAAGCTTTCTTT,CASSQDSDPMNTEAFF
TRBD1,TRBV5-1,TRBJ2-7,.,TGCGCCAGCAGCTCTAGATCACAGGGGACATCCTACGAGCAGTACTTC,CASSSRSQGTSYEQYF
TRBD2,TRBV6-4,TRBJ2-1,.,TGTGCCAGCAGTGGGACTAGCGGGTACAATGAGCAGTTCTTC,CASSGTSGYNEQFF
TRBD1,TRBV15,TRBJ2-7,.,TGTGCCACCAGCAGAGGGTTTCTCCTTGGACAGGGGTCATACGAGCAGTACTTC,CATSRGFLLGQGSYEQYF
TRBD2,TRBV6-1,TRBJ2-2,few,TGTGCCAGCAGTGAAGCTGGGGGGAGGGCCGGGGAGCTGTTTTTT,CASSEAGGRAGELFF
.,TRBV6-5,TRBJ2-7,.,TGTGCCAGCAGTTACTCAGACGGAATCTTCTACGAGCAGTACTTC,CASSYSDGIFYEQYF
.,TRBV11-2,TRBJ2-1,.,TGTGCCAGCAGCTTAGGCGGGCCTTACAGCGACAATGAGCAGTTCTTC,CASSLGGPYSDNEQFF
.,TRBV7-2,TRBJ2-3,.,TGTGCCAGCATTTGGGGGGCTAGCGGTCGCGATACGCAGTATTTT,CASIWGASGRDTQYF
.,TRBV25-1,TRBJ2-5,few,TGTGCCAGCAGTGAGGGGCGGTCCAACGGAGAGACCCAGTACTTC,CASSEGRSNGETQYF
.,TRBV29-1,TRBJ2-1,.,TGCAGCGTTAATGGGGTCCTTAGCTCCTACAATGAGCAGTTCTTC,CSVNGVLSSYNEQFF
.,TRBV29-1,TRBJ1-2,few,TGCAGCGTTGAATTGCCTGCATCTAGTGGCTACACCTTC,CSVELPASSGYTF
.,TRBV11-2,TRBJ2-7,once,TGTGCCAGCAGCTCTAATCCCAACGCCGCGGGGGCTTCCTACGAGCAGTACTTC,CASSSNPNAAGASYEQYF
.,TRBV19,TRBJ2-7,.,TGTGCCAGTAGTCCACAAGGGAGCTACGAGCAGTACTTC,CASSPQGSYEQYF
TRBD1,TRBV6-5,TRBJ2-5,.,TGTGCCAGCAGTTACGGGACAGGGCAGGAAGAGACCCAGTACTTC,CASSYGTGQEETQYF
TRBD1,TRBV6-5,TRBJ1-2,.,TGTGCCAGCAGTTACTGGCAGGGGGATGGCTACACCTTC,CASSYWQGDGYTF
TRBD1,TRBV6-5,TRBJ1-1,.,TGTGCCAGCAGTAGCCAGGGGGCCTGGAACACTGAAGCTTTCTTT,CASSSQGAWNTEAFF
TRBD1,TRBV9,TRBJ2-7,.,TGTGCCAGCAGCGTAGCACAGGGGGCCTACGAGCAGTACTTC,CASSVAQGAYEQYF
.,TRBV5-1,TRBJ2-7,once,TGCGCCAGCAGCTGGACAGTTTCCTACGAGCAGTACTTC,CASSWTVSYEQYF
TRBD1,TRBV10-2,TRBJ2-1,.,TGCGCCAGCGACCGGACAGGCCCCTACAATGAGCAGTTCTTC,CASDRTGPYNEQFF
.,TRBV7-9,TRBJ2-1,.,TGTGCCAGCAGCTTAGCCGGGCCTTACAATGAGCAGTTCTTC,CASSLAGPYNEQFF
TRBD2,TRBV6-1,TRBJ2-2,.,TGTGCCAGCAGTGAATGGCGGGGGGGCTCCGGGGAGCTGTTTTTT,CASSEWRGGSGELFF
.,TRBV4-3,TRBJ1-3,.,TGCGCCAGCAGCCAAGAAAGCACGCTCTCTGGAAACACCATATATTTT,CASSQESTLSGNTIYF
TRBD1,TRBV18,TRBJ2-1,once,TGTGCCAGCTCACCGGGACAGGGGGGTGAGCAGTTCTTC,CASSPGQGGEQFF
.,TRBV7-3,TRBJ2-7,.,TGTGCCAGCAGTCCTGGAGCGAGCTCCTACGAGCAGTACTTC,CASSPGASSYEQYF
.,TRBV7-2,TRBJ2-1,.,TGTGCCAGCAGCTTATTCCAGGGCTCCTACAATGAGCAGTTCTTC,CASSLFQGSYNEQFF
TRBD1,TRBV11-3,TRBJ1-1,once,TGTGCCAGCAGCTTAGGACAGGGCGCTGAAGCTTTCTTT,CASSLGQGAEAFF
.,TRBV7-2,TRBJ2-3,.,TGTGCCAGCAGCTTATACGGGGGTGCTGCCGATACGCAGTATTTT,CASSLYGGAADTQYF
.,TRBV7-6,TRBJ1-2,.,TGTGCCAGCGGTGGGGGCAGGGTTGACTATGGCTACACCTTC,CASGGGRVDYGYTF
.,TRBV7-9,TRBJ2-1,.,TGTGCCAGCAGCTTAGCAGGGATCTACAATGAGCAGTTCTTC,CASSLAGIYNEQFF
.,TRBV11-2,TRBJ2-5,.,TGTGCCAGCAGCTTAGGGAGGGTCTGGGAGCAGTACTTC,CASSLGRVWEQYF
TRBD1,TRBV7-9,TRBJ2-7,.,TGTGCCAGCAGCTTAGCGGTTGGACAGGGGGCCTACGAGCAGTACTTC,CASSLAVGQGAYEQYF